This paragraph reports one TCR beta chain. Recent acute infections and vaccinations were absent in the healthy HIV-negative adult donors. This sample is drawn from a study of shared clonotypes between healthy human individuals. TCRdb keeps only in-frame clones here, not all; method: immunoSEQ multiplex PCR. The repertoire holds some 550,000 clones, with about 97% as singletons. This CDR3 spans 15 amino acids. V was clipped by 5 bases and J by 5 bases, with 18 bases between them. The germline V gene encodes CDR1 LNHDA and CDR2 SQIVND (reference sequence). The sequenced sample consisted of naive CD4+ T cells sorted from blood. Subset described: CD45RA+ positively selected. The sequence was obtained from a woman younger than 45 in good health. J is TRBJ1-1 and V is TRBV19; D might be TRBD1 (6 bases). In DNA form, the CDR3 reads TGTGCCAGTAGTCCTGGGGCGGGGGCGAGGACTGAAGCTTTCTTT. This gives the protein CASSPGAGARTEAFF.